These T cell receptor beta chains were read from a single sample in a study. From the 5' RACE reads, TCRdb called clonotypes with MiXCR, one entry per CDR3 protein. The sample contains approximately 57,000 distinct CDR3 sequences, about 20% of which appear only once. Sequencing was done on a sample of tumor-infiltrating Tregs sorted from the breast tumor. The receptors derive from a female donor with breast cancer. Both conserved end residues are part of each CDR3. D genes are given only for firm matches. Not all rows give a size; the values are once, few, many and, for expanded clones, a class.

NA | TRBJ2-7 | TRBV28 | TRBD1 | TGTGCCAGCAGTCGAGGACAGGGGGCGGCCGAGCAGTACTTC | CASSRGQGAAEQYF
few | TRBJ2-5 | TRBV5-6 | NA | TGTGCCAGCAGCTTAAGACAGCAAGAGACCCAGTACTTC | CASSLRQQETQYF
few | TRBJ1-2 | TRBV5-1 | NA | TGCGCCAGCAGCTTGGAAACGGGACGGACAAACTATGGCTACACCTTC | CASSLETGRTNYGYTF
NA | TRBJ1-5 | TRBV20-1 | NA | TGCAGTGCTAGAATTCGCAATCAGCCCCAGCATTTT | CSARIRNQPQHF
many | TRBJ1-1 | TRBV28 | NA | TGTGCCAGCACCCGCCTGGGGGTGAACACTGAAGCTTTCTTT | CASTRLGVNTEAFF
NA | TRBJ1-1 | TRBV7-9 | NA | TGTGCCAGCAGCCCTCGGGTGGGGACAAGTGCGAACACTGAAGCTTTCTTT | CASSPRVGTSANTEAFF
few | TRBJ2-1 | TRBV5-1 | TRBD1 | TGCGCCAGCAGCTGGTCCCGGACAGGGGAGAATGAGCAGTTCTTC | CASSWSRTGENEQFF
few | TRBJ1-5 | TRBV28 | TRBD1 | TGTGCCAGCAGTTTAAGGGACAGGGGTTACCGTGGTCAGCCCCAGCATTTT | CASSLRDRGYRGQPQHF
few | TRBJ1-1 | TRBV6-1 | NA | TGTGCCAGCGGGCTTCTGATGAACACTGAAGCTTTCTTT | CASGLLMNTEAFF
NA | TRBJ1-2 | TRBV5-1 | NA | TGCGCCAGCAGCCCCGGGCGCACCTATGGCTACACCTTC | CASSPGRTYGYTF
many | TRBJ1-1 | TRBV5-1 | NA | TGCGCCAGCAGTCGGGGGACGGCGAACACTGAAGCTTTCTTT | CASSRGTANTEAFF
few | TRBJ2-7 | TRBV29-1 | NA | TGCAGCGTTGAAAAGGCCTACGAGCAGTACTTC | CSVEKAYEQYF
NA | TRBJ2-5 | TRBV20-1 | NA | TGCAGTGCTAGAGAAGATCGGGGGTGGACCCAGTACTTC | CSAREDRGWTQYF
NA | TRBJ2-2 | TRBV6-5 | TRBD1 | TGTGCCAGCAGTTCCCGAGACAGGGTGGACACCGGGGAGCTGTTTTTT | CASSSRDRVDTGELFF
few | TRBJ2-7 | TRBV28 | TRBD1 | TGTGCCAGCAGTCGGCCGGGACAGGGGGCCTCCTACGAGCAGTACTTC | CASSRPGQGASYEQYF
many | TRBJ2-3 | TRBV4-1 | TRBD1 | TGCGCCAGCAGTCCCGGACAGACAGGGGTTCTAGATACGCAGTATTTT | CASSPGQTGVLDTQYF
many | TRBJ2-4 | TRBV7-8 | NA | TGTGCCAGCAGTTCCGGGACAAGGAACATTCAGTACTTC | CASSSGTRNIQYF
many | TRBJ2-3 | TRBV5-1 | NA | TGCGCCAGCACGAGGGAAAGCACCACAGATACGCAGTATTTT | CASTRESTTDTQYF
NA | TRBJ1-5 | TRBV5-6 | TRBD1 | TGTGCCAGCAGCTCCCAGGGGGTTAGCAATCAGCCCCAGCATTTT | CASSSQGVSNQPQHF
many | TRBJ2-7 | TRBV5-1 | TRBD1 | TGCGCCAGCAGCGGACGGGGACAGGGCTACGAGCAGTACTTC | CASSGRGQGYEQYF
few | TRBJ2-6 | TRBV9 | NA | TGTGCCAGCAGCGGGAGAGTCTCTGGGGCCAACGTCCTGACTTTC | CASSGRVSGANVLTF